This T cell receptor beta chain was sequenced during a study of PD-1 blockade in mismatch repair-deficient tumors. Study overall: Patients had approximately 11 mismatch repair-deficient cancer types, all previously treated and progressing. Regarding the study as a whole: Rapid post-treatment expansion, then contraction, generally preceding radiologic response, marked tumor-resident clones.

Mismatch repair deficiency was confirmed in all patients, by PCR or immunohistochemistry. A few pembrolizumab responders had their TCRs sequenced. Method: immunoSEQ multiplex PCR; TCRdb's copy keeps in-frame clones and lacks some. The table records about 100,000 clones, under 90% of them present only once. Remarks on this clone: Its antigen is as yet unknown.

The CDR3 has 19 amino acids. Between the trimmed V and J ends, which lost 1 base and 2 bases, there was a span of 18 bases. Germline values: CDR1 SEHNR, CDR2 FQNEAQ (reference sequence). The sample in question was peripheral blood, obtained roughly 35 weeks after starting pembrolizumab. The source is an adult with mismatch repair-deficient cancer. The chain joins TRBV7-9 to TRBJ2-6, with D tentatively TRBD2 (8 bases). The CDR3 here is CASSLDLREGAAGANVLTF. For the CDR3, the DNA is TGTGCCAGCAGCTTAGATCTACGGGAGGGGGCGGCTGGGGCCAACGTCCTGACTTTC.